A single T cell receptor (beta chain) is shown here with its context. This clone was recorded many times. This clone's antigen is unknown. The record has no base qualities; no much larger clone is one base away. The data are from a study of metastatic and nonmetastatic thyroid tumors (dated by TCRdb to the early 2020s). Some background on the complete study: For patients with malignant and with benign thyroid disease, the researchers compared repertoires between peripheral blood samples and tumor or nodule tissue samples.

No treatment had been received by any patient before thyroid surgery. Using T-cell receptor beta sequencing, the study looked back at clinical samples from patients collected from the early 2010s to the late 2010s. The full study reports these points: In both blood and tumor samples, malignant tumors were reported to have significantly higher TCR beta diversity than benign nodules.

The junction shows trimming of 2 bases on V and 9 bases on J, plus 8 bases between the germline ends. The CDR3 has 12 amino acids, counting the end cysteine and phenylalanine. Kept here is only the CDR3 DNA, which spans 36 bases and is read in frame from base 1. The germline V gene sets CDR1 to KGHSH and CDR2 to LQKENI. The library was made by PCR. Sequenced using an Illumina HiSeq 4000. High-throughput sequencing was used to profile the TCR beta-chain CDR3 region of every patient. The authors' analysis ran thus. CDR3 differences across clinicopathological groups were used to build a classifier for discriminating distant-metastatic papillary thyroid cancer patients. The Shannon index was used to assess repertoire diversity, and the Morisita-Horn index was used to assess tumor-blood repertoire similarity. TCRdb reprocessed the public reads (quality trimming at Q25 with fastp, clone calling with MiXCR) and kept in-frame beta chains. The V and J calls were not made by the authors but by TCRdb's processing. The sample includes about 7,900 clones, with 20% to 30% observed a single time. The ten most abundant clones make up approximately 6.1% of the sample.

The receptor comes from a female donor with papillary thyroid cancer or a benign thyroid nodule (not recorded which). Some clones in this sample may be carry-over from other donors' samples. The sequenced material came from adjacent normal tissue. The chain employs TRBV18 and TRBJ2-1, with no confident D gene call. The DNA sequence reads TGTGCCAGCTCACCAAGTGTGGGTGAGCAGTTCTTC. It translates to CASSPSVGEQFF.